These 25 T cell receptor beta chains came from one sample sequenced in a study of shared clonotypes between healthy human individuals. Only in-frame clones appear in the TCRdb table, and some are missing; sequencing was by immunoSEQ multiplex PCR. The sample yields around 2.1 million clones, 93% seen once. Naive CD8 cells were CD45RO-negative, positively selected for CCR7, excluding terminally differentiated effector memory CD45RA+ cells. The sequenced material came from naive CD8+ T cells from PBMCs. Receptors originate from a man younger than 35 in good health. Some clones in this sample may be carry-over from other donors' samples.

The chain employs TRBV4-1 and TRBJ2-1, with D possibly being TRBD2 (5 bases). Deletions cut 0 bases from V and 5 bases from J, with 17 bases between. The CDR3 loop spans 17 amino acids. Germline lookup yields CDR1 MGHRA and CDR2 YSYEKL. CDR3 nucleotides: TGCGCCAGCAGCCAAGATCATAGGCGAGCGGCTGACAATGAGCAGTTCTTC. This encodes CASSQDHRRAADNEQFF.

This clone is a singleton in its sample. The chain links TRBV23-1 to TRBJ2-2, with TRBD1 identical over 8 bases. TRBV23-1 is noted as an ORF with a role that remains uncertain. This CDR3 region has 15 residues. The V segment lost 8 bases and the J segment 1 base; nucleotides outside the gene matches: 6. CDR3 nucleotides: TGCGCCAGCGGCCGGGACAGGCTGAACACCGGGGAGCTGTTTTTT. As protein: CASGRDRLNTGELFF.

This clone was observed a single time. V usage is TRBV9 and J usage is TRBJ2-3, with D tentatively TRBD1 (6 bases). Trimming removed 0 bases from V and 10 bases from J, with 12 bases in between. Germline CDR1 SGDLS, CDR2 YYNGEE. The CDR3 is 13 residues long. The CDR3 reads CASSVVGGAPQYF. As DNA, the CDR3 is TGTGCCAGCAGCGTAGTAGGGGGAGCGCCGCAGTATTTT.

The V and J genes are TRBV29-1 and TRBJ2-7; D may be TRBD1 or TRBD2 (5 bases each). This CDR3 region has 10 residues. Germline CDR1 and CDR2: SQVTM and ANQGSEA. V was trimmed by 4 bases and J by 10 bases, leaving 11 bases between them. This CDR3 is CSVVRGDQYF. The CDR3 bases are TGCAGCGTTGTGAGGGGCGACCAGTACTTC.

This chain joins TRBV6-1 and TRBJ1-3; D unresolved. The germline V gene has CDR1 MNHNS and CDR2 SASEGT. V was trimmed by 3 bases and J by 4 bases, leaving 13 bases between them. This CDR3 is built from 15 residues. CDR3 nucleotide sequence: TGTGCCAGCAGTGAGCCCGAGACAAGAGGAAACACCATATATTTT. It translates to CASSEPETRGNTIYF.

The gene calls are TRBV4-2 and TRBJ1-1; 10 bases fit TRBD1. CDR3 size: 15 residues. CDR1 is LGHNA, CDR2 YNFKEQ, per germline. With V trimmed by 0 bases and J by 7 bases, 5 bases remained unmatched. CDR3 protein: CASSQEDRGNYEAFF. The CDR3 bases are TGTGCCAGCAGCCAAGAGGACAGGGGGAATTATGAAGCTTTCTTT.

This clone has a handful of counts. The chain employs TRBV4-1 and TRBJ1-1, with 11 bases that match TRBD1. V was pared by 5 bases and J by 5 bases, with 10 bases of the junction left unmatched. The CDR3 is 16 residues long. CDR1 MGHRA and CDR2 YSYEKL come from the germline V gene. This chain's CDR3 is CASSGRTGGARTEAFF. In DNA, the CDR3 is TGCGCCAGCAGCGGCCGGACAGGGGGCGCGAGGACTGAAGCTTTCTTT.

This chain joins TRBV5-1 and TRBJ2-1; D remains unclear. The V gene's germline CDR1 is SGHRS and CDR2 YFSETQ. With 2 bases removed from V and 5 bases from J, the gap between germline ends came to 11 bases. The CDR3 sequence is 14 residues long. CDR3 in amino acids: CASSLGRNHNEQFF. CDR3 sequence (DNA): TGCGCCAGCAGCTTAGGGCGGAACCACAATGAGCAGTTCTTC.

This chain joins TRBV27 and TRBJ1-2, with D perhaps TRBD1 (5 bases). The germline gives CDR1 MNHEY, CDR2 SMNVEV (reference sequence). The CDR3 has 14 amino acids. V was clipped by 6 bases and J by 4 bases, with 15 bases between them. CDR3 loop: CASSPLDTSYGYTF. For the CDR3, the DNA is TGTGCCAGCAGCCCGCTGGACACCTCCTATGGCTACACCTTC.

The rearrangement links TRBV28 to TRBJ2-1, with D hard to call. CDR1 MDHEN and CDR2 SYDVKM come from the germline V gene. The CDR3 totals 14 residues. Between the trimmed V and J ends, which lost 6 bases and 8 bases, there was a span of 17 bases. CDR3 in amino acids: CASSPIPVADEQFF. CDR3 coding DNA: TGTGCCAGCAGCCCCATCCCGGTGGCAGATGAGCAGTTCTTC.

Note on this clone: The same CDR3 can be traced to other DNA sequences in this sample. The V call is TRBV9, the J call TRBJ1-1, with a possible D match to TRBD1 (5 bases). In germline, CDR1 is SGDLS, CDR2 YYNGEE. V gave up 5 bases and J gave up 4 bases, with 9 bases separating them. This CDR3 is built from 12 residues. The CDR3 nucleotides read TGTGCCAGCAGGGGGGATGGCACTGAAGCTTTCTTT. This encodes CASRGDGTEAFF.

V is TRBV4-2 and J is TRBJ2-2, with D possibly TRBD1 on 5 matching bases. V was cut by 1 base and J by 7 bases, with 10 bases left in between. The CDR3 covers 14 residues. Germline assignment: CDR1 LGHNA and CDR2 YNFKEQ. For the CDR3, the DNA is TGTGCCAGCAGCCAAGCCCAGGGTAACGGGGAGCTGTTTTTT. This codes for CASSQAQGNGELFF.

This clone was seen only once. The chain uses TRBV14 and TRBJ1-2; D unresolved. Germline-derived CDR1 and CDR2 are SGHDN and FVKESK. V lost 3 bases, J lost 3 bases, and 11 bases lay in between. This CDR3 is built from 14 residues. CDR3 sequence reads: CASSHLGGDYGYTF. The DNA for the CDR3 is TGTGCCAGCAGCCACTTGGGCGGAGACTATGGCTACACCTTC.

The chain is built from TRBV27 and TRBJ2-7; 8 nucleotides align to TRBD1. Trimming cost V 4 bases and J 5 bases; bases outside gene matches: 4. The germline V gene has CDR1 MNHEY and CDR2 SMNVEV (reference sequence). The CDR3 loop spans 13 amino acids. This CDR3 is CASSSGGGHEQYF. CDR3 bases: TGTGCCAGCAGTTCAGGGGGCGGCCACGAGCAGTACTTC.

The rearrangement links TRBV5-1 to TRBJ2-7; 7 bases match TRBD1. V lost 4 bases and J lost 6; bases outside the gene matches: 13. CDR3 length: 15 amino acids. Germline V gene sequence: CDR1 SGHRS, CDR2 YFSETQ. The CDR3 DNA reads as TGCGCCAGCAGCCCCTGGTTGGGGACAGAACGCGAGCAGTACTTC. It yields the protein CASSPWLGTEREQYF.

This clone has a single count. J is TRBJ1-1 and V is TRBV6-4, with 12 bases aligning to TRBD1. CDR1 and CDR2 (germline): MRHNA, SNTAGT. The CDR3 is 15 amino acids. After removal of 6 bases from V and 4 bases from J, the junction contained 6 bases not matched to a gene. The CDR3 coding sequence is TGTGCCAGCAGGGAGGGGACAGGGGGCAGCACTGAAGCTTTCTTT. This gives the protein CASREGTGGSTEAFF.

The chain combines TRBV9 with TRBJ1-1; perhaps TRBD1 as D (5 bases). Between the trimmed V and J ends, which lost 0 bases and 4 bases, there was a span of 13 bases. This CDR3 is built from 15 residues. The germline V gene has CDR1 SGDLS and CDR2 YYNGEE. The CDR3 here is CASSVGRSRGTEAFF. CDR3 coding DNA: TGTGCCAGCAGCGTAGGCAGGTCGAGGGGCACTGAAGCTTTCTTT.

This rearrangement joins TRBV6-6 to TRBJ2-5, with TRBD2 matching over 9 bases. The CDR3 length is 16 residues. The trim removed 5 bases at V and 5 bases at J, leaving 12 bases unmatched. From germline, CDR1 is MNHNY and CDR2 SVGAGI (reference sequence). CDR3 region: CASSRLAGEGLETQYF. In DNA form, the CDR3 reads TGTGCCAGCAGTCGCTTAGCGGGAGAAGGGTTGGAGACCCAGTACTTC.

The rearrangement joins TRBV7-3 to TRBJ2-7, with a possible D match to TRBD1 (5 bases). Looked up from germline, CDR1 is SGHTA and CDR2 is FQGTGA. V lost 5 bases and J 7 bases, leaving 9 bases between the germline ends. CDR3 length: 11 residues. The CDR3 coding sequence is TGTGCCAGCAGCCAGGGTGGGGAGCAGTACTTC. Its translation: CASSQGGEQYF.

The CDR3 nucleotides are TGCAGCGCCGGACACCAGTTCTTC. Its translation: CSAGHQFF. The chain links TRBV29-1 to TRBJ2-1; D is possibly TRBD1 (5 bases). Germline lookup yields CDR1 SQVTM and CDR2 ANQGSEA. The CDR3 covers 8 residues. The V and J ends lost 7 bases and 13 bases respectively, with 8 bases between them.

This chain connects TRBV25-1 to TRBJ2-5, with D possibly TRBD2 on 6 matching bases. CDR1 and CDR2 (germline): MGHDK, SYGVNS. V gave up 6 bases and J gave up 4 bases, with 15 bases separating them. CDR3 length: 14 amino acids. The CDR3, as DNA: TGTGCCAGCAGCGAGGACCGGGGAGGAGAGACCCAGTACTTC. Amino acid sequence: CASSEDRGGETQYF.

The V and J genes are TRBV27 and TRBJ1-2, with D tentatively TRBD1 (5 bases). V lost 5 bases and J 0 bases, leaving 28 bases between the germline ends. The CDR3 totals 20 residues. In germline, CDR1 is MNHEY, CDR2 SMNVEV (reference sequence). The CDR3 protein is CASSTKGYGADLQTNYGYTF. CDR3 sequence (DNA): TGTGCCAGCAGTACCAAAGGCTATGGGGCAGACCTTCAAACTAACTATGGCTACACCTTC.

V and J are TRBV28 and TRBJ2-7, with 11 bases identical to TRBD1. After removal of 0 bases from V and 6 bases from J, the junction contained 10 bases not matched to a gene. The CDR3 consists of 17 residues. Germline values: CDR1 MDHEN, CDR2 SYDVKM. The CDR3 DNA reads TGTGCCAGCAGTTTATGCCCCCTCGGACAGGGGGCGTGCGAGCAGTACTTC. It translates to CASSLCPLGQGACEQYF.

The rearrangement uses TRBV6-6 and TRBJ2-7; 12 nucleotides agree with TRBD1. This CDR3 has 15 amino acids. Germline V CDR1 and CDR2: MNHNY, SVGAGI (reference sequence). J gave up 5 bases and V 2 bases, and 4 bases lay outside the gene matches. CDR3 DNA: TGTGCCAGCAGTTACGGGACAGGGGGCGCGGACGAGCAGTACTTC. It specifies CASSYGTGGADEQYF.

The chain employs TRBV9 and TRBJ1-2; 10 bases agree with TRBD1. The V gene's germline CDR1 is SGDLS and CDR2 YYNGEE. The J segment lost 7 bases and the V segment lost 0 bases, leaving 6 bases of the junction unmatched. The CDR3 is 15 residues long. CDR3 in amino acids: CASSVGGTGVGGYTF. In DNA form, the CDR3 reads TGTGCCAGCAGCGTAGGCGGGACAGGGGTAGGTGGCTACACCTTC.